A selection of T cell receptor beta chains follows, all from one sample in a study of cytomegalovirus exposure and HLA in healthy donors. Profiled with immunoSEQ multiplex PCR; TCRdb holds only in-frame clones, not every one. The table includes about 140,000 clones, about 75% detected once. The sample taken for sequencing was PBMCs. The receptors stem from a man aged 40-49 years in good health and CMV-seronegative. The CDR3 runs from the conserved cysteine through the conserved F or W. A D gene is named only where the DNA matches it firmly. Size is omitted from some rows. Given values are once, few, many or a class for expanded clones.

CASSSRVNTEAFF TGTGCCAGCAGCTCCAGGGTGAACACTGAAGCTTTCTTT 13 TRBJ1-1 . TRBV11-1 .
CASSANRDSYQPQHF TGTGCCAGCAGCGCGAACCGGGACAGCTATCAGCCCCAGCATTTT 15 TRBJ1-5 . TRBV2 TRBD1
CASSREGIYGYTF TGTGCCAGCAGCAGGGAGGGTATCTATGGCTACACCTTC 13 TRBJ1-2 . TRBV5-5 .
CSATEDSNQPQHF TGCAGCGCGACAGAAGATAGCAATCAGCCCCAGCATTTT 13 TRBJ1-5 . TRBV29-1 .
CASSAMPSSPGLLSSGANVLTF TGCGCCAGCAGCGCCATGCCTTCCTCCCCGGGACTTCTGAGCTCTGGGGCCAACGTCCTGACTTTC 22 TRBJ2-6 . TRBV4-3 .
CASSGQGNSPLHF TGTGCCAGCAGTGGACAGGGAAATTCACCCCTCCACTTT 13 TRBJ1-6 once TRBV6-4 TRBD1
CASSLLTGTGGGYEQYF TGTGCCAGCTCACTTCTAACCGGGACAGGGGGCGGGTACGAGCAGTACTTC 17 TRBJ2-7 few TRBV18 TRBD1
CASSLGRVYSDTQYF TGTGCCAGCAGCTTGGGCAGGGTTTATTCGGATACGCAGTATTTT 15 TRBJ2-3 . TRBV5-4 .
CASSFQEGNQPQHF TGTGCCAGCAGTTTCCAGGAGGGCAATCAGCCCCAGCATTTT 14 TRBJ1-5 . TRBV28 .
CASSLWRGGSPLHF TGTGCCAGCAGCTTGTGGAGAGGGGGATCACCCCTCCACTTT 14 TRBJ1-6 . TRBV5-4 .
CASSLDGGEMGYGYTF TGTGCCAGCAGCTTGGACGGAGGGGAGATGGGCTATGGCTACACCTTC 16 TRBJ1-2 . TRBV5-4 .
CASSLRQYTEAFF TGTGCCAGCAGCTTGAGACAGTACACTGAAGCTTTCTTT 13 TRBJ1-1 . TRBV7-9 .
CASSPYTGGANTEAFF TGTGCCAGCTCACCGTACACAGGGGGGGCGAACACTGAAGCTTTCTTT 16 TRBJ1-1 . TRBV18 TRBD1
CASSPTPAGSGNTIYF TGTGCCAGCTCACCCACACCCGCGGGGTCTGGAAACACCATATATTTT 16 TRBJ1-3 . TRBV18 .
CASSLGGATNEKLFF TGTGCCAGCAGCTTGGGAGGAGCAACTAATGAAAAACTGTTTTTT 15 TRBJ1-4 . TRBV5-4 .
CASSLQENTEAFF TGCGCCAGCAGCTTACAGGAGAACACTGAAGCTTTCTTT 13 TRBJ1-1 . TRBV5-1 .
CASSLSLGQGLSYEQYF TGTGCCAGCAGTTTATCGTTAGGACAGGGCCTCTCCTACGAGCAGTACTTC 17 TRBJ2-7 . TRBV27 TRBD1
CASSPTGGVRFEQYF TGTGCCAGCAGTCCCACAGGGGGCGTGCGTTTCGAGCAGTACTTC 15 TRBJ2-7 . TRBV27 TRBD1
CASSQEQTVSSGANVLTF TGCGCCAGCAGCCAAGAACAGACCGTTAGCTCTGGGGCCAACGTCCTGACTTTC 18 TRBJ2-6 few TRBV4-3 .
CAISARASGSFYEQYF TGTGCCATCAGTGCGAGGGCTAGCGGGTCCTTCTACGAGCAGTACTTC 16 TRBJ2-7 . TRBV10-3 TRBD2
CASSFGGTGRDEQYF TGTGCCAGCAGTTTCGGCGGGACGGGACGTGACGAGCAGTACTTC 15 TRBJ2-7 . TRBV7-9 .
CASSPTGVSNQPQHF TGTGCCAGCAGTCCAACAGGGGTTAGCAATCAGCCCCAGCATTTT 15 TRBJ1-5 once TRBV28 TRBD1
CASRQDSYNEQFF TGTGCCAGCAGACAAGATTCCTACAATGAGCAGTTCTTC 13 TRBJ2-1 few TRBV6-4 .
CASSEAGVWMNTEAFF TGTGCCAGCAGTGAAGCCGGGGTTTGGATGAACACTGAAGCTTTCTTT 16 TRBJ1-1 . TRBV6-1 .
CASSRSSSGGAETQYF TGCGCCAGCAGCAGGTCCTCTAGCGGGGGGGCGGAGACCCAGTACTTC 16 TRBJ2-5 . TRBV5-1 TRBD2
CASSEDTRETQYF TGCGCCAGCAGCGAAGATACCCGGGAGACCCAGTACTTC 13 TRBJ2-5 . TRBV4-3 .
CASSLLGQGALNEQFF TGTGCCAGCAGCTTATTGGGACAGGGGGCCCTCAATGAGCAGTTCTTC 16 TRBJ2-1 . TRBV13 TRBD1
CASSPGESTNEKLFF TGTGCCAGCAGCCCCGGGGAGTCAACTAATGAAAAACTGTTTTTT 15 TRBJ1-4 . TRBV7-3 .
CASRSTEAFF TGTGCCAGCAGGAGCACTGAAGCTTTCTTT 10 TRBJ1-1 . TRBV28 .
CASSPRPGQETTDTQYF TGCGCCAGCAGCCCTCGCCCCGGACAGGAAACCACGGATACGCAGTATTTT 17 TRBJ2-3 . TRBV4-1 TRBD1
CASSPPGARLDKPQHF TGTGCCAGCTCACCACCAGGGGCCCGTTTAGATAAGCCCCAGCATTTT 16 TRBJ1-5 . TRBV18 .
CASSRGPWGDRGSYGYTF TGCGCCAGCAGCAGGGGGCCCTGGGGGGACAGGGGATCTTATGGCTACACCTTC 18 TRBJ1-2 . TRBV4-1 TRBD1
CASSVAETGSPRNTEAFF TGTGCCAGCAGCGTAGCGGAAACAGGTTCGCCCCGGAACACTGAAGCTTTCTTT 18 TRBJ1-1 . TRBV9 .
CASRPTSGGPDTQYF TGTGCCAGCAGGCCGACTAGCGGGGGTCCTGATACGCAGTATTTT 15 TRBJ2-3 . TRBV9 TRBD2
CASGRRGLGEAFF TGTGCCAGCGGAAGGCGGGGGCTGGGTGAAGCTTTCTTT 13 TRBJ1-1 . TRBV27 .
CASSLEGRGPTEAFF TGCGCCAGCAGCTTGGAGGGCAGGGGTCCCACTGAAGCTTTCTTT 15 TRBJ1-1 . TRBV5-1 .
CASSSGDSIYGYTF TGTGCCAGCAGTTCGGGGGACAGTATCTATGGCTACACCTTC 14 TRBJ1-2 few TRBV6-5 TRBD1
CASSQDLDRVGEKLFF TGCGCCAGCAGCCAAGATCTGGACAGGGTAGGGGAAAAACTGTTTTTT 16 TRBJ1-4 . TRBV4-1 TRBD1
CASSSLQGVMEGYTF TGTGCCAGCAGTTCCCTACAGGGGGTGATGGAAGGCTACACCTTC 15 TRBJ1-2 few TRBV6-5 TRBD1
CAISEKTDPYEQYF TGTGCCATCAGTGAGAAGACAGATCCCTACGAGCAGTACTTC 14 TRBJ2-7 . TRBV10-3 .